These 18 T cell receptor beta chains were all obtained from the same sample, sequenced in a study of T cell responses to AZD1222 COVID-19 vaccine. Assay: immunoSEQ multiplex PCR; the TCRdb copy retains only in-frame clones and omits some. The table includes roughly 72,000 clones, around 88% detected once. The sample here was peripheral blood, taken 28 days after the second dose of the MenACWY control vaccine. The receptors were gathered from an adult who received the MenACWY meningococcal vaccine as a control.

V and J are TRBV5-6 and TRBJ1-3; 8 bases agree with TRBD1. The CDR3 has 16 amino acids. Germline V gene sequence: CDR1 SGHDT, CDR2 YYEEEE. The trim removed 0 bases at V and 4 bases at J, leaving 6 bases unmatched. CDR3 DNA sequence: TGTGCCAGCAGCTTGGGGACAGGGAAGACCGGAAACACCATATATTTT. It specifies CASSLGTGKTGNTIYF.

This CDR3 reads CASSSETLTGELFF. In DNA, the CDR3 is TGTGCCAGCAGCTCTGAGACATTGACCGGGGAGCTGTTTTTT. The J gene is TRBJ2-2, the V gene TRBV7-6, with D uncertain. There are 14 residues in the CDR3. Between the trimmed V and J ends, which lost 4 bases and 5 bases, there was a span of 11 bases. Looked up from germline, CDR1 is SGHVS and CDR2 is FNYEAQ.

J is TRBJ1-2 and V is TRBV6-5; tentatively, D is TRBD1 (5 bases). With 0 bases removed from V and 4 bases from J, the gap between germline ends came to 9 bases. The CDR3 spans 14 residues. Germline V gene lookup returns CDR1 MNHEY and CDR2 SVGAGI. The CDR3 bases are TGTGCCAGCAGTTACTCGACGAGGGGCTATGGCTACACCTTC. Translating it yields CASSYSTRGYGYTF.

DNA for the CDR3: TGTGCCAGCAGCTTGGCAAATCGGAACACTGAAGCTTTCTTT. It yields the protein CASSLANRNTEAFF. The chain joins TRBV7-2 to TRBJ1-1; D unresolved. Deletions cut 3 bases from V and 1 base from J, with 9 bases between. This CDR3 spans 14 amino acids. Germline V gene data show CDR1 as SGHTA and CDR2 as FQGNSA.

The CDR3, as DNA: TGTGCCAGCAGTTCTCCCCGGGGCAGGGGCAATCAGCCCCAGCATTTT. Protein sequence: CASSSPRGRGNQPQHF. The chain links TRBV6-2 or TRBV6-3 to TRBJ1-5; D possibly corresponds to TRBD1 (5 bases). The germline V gene encodes CDR1 MNHEY and CDR2 SVGEGT. Deletions cut 4 bases from V and 2 bases from J, with 15 bases between. The CDR3 totals 16 residues.

This clone was seen a handful of times. The gene calls are TRBV6-6 and TRBJ2-4; the match to TRBD2 covers 12 bases. The J segment lost 0 bases and the V segment lost 8 bases, leaving 8 bases of the junction unmatched. CDR1 and CDR2 (germline): MNHNY, SVGAGI (reference sequence). The CDR3 is 17 amino acids. CDR3 coding DNA: TGTGCCAGCGGTCGACTAGCGGGGGCCGAAGCCAAAAACATTCAGTACTTC. Translating gives CASGRLAGAEAKNIQYF.

A few counts support this clone. The V call is TRBV9, the J call TRBJ2-1; no reliable D call. The length of the CDR3 is 15 residues. Germline-derived CDR1 and CDR2 are SGDLS and YYNGEE. V was cut by 2 bases and J by 1 base, with 10 bases left in between. Written as DNA, the CDR3 is TGTGCCAGCAGCGTGATGACGACGTCCTACAATGAGCAGTTCTTC. Translated, it gives CASSVMTTSYNEQFF.

This sequence joins TRBV5-6 and TRBJ1-4, with a weak D call TRBD1 (6 bases). The ends were cut back, 1 base at V and 2 bases at J, with 6 bases in the middle. Germline CDR1 and CDR2: SGHDT and YYEEEE. There are 14 residues in the CDR3. The CDR3, as DNA: TGTGCCAGCAGCTTGACAGGGACTAATGAAAAACTGTTTTTT. Its translation: CASSLTGTNEKLFF. The variable domain in full, completed from reference TRBV5-6 and TRBJ1-4, reads DAGVTQSPTHLIKTRGQQVTLRCSPKSGHDTVSWYQQALGQGPQFIFQYYEEEERQRGNFPDRFSGHQFPNYSSELNVNALLLGDSALYLCASSLTGTNEKLFFGSGTQLSVL.

This chain joins TRBV18 and TRBJ2-4; 10 bases line up with TRBD2. This CDR3 has 14 amino acids. V gave up 4 bases and J gave up 8 bases; unmatched junction bases: 5. Germline CDR1 KGHSH, CDR2 LQKENI. CDR3: CASSLGLARYIQYF. In DNA, the CDR3 is TGTGCCAGCTCACTGGGACTAGCGAGGTACATTCAGTACTTC. The variable domain in full, with the rest retrieved from reference TRBV18 and TRBJ2-4, is NAGVMQNPRHLVRRRGQEARLRCSPMKGHSHVYWYRQLPEEGLKFMVYLQKENIIDESGMPKERFSAEFPKEGPSILRIQQVVRGDSAAYFCASSLGLARYIQYFGAGTRLSVL.

The rearrangement links TRBV7-2 to TRBJ2-1; D call uncertain. The ends were cut back, 3 bases at V and 8 bases at J, with 5 bases in the middle. Per the germline V gene, CDR1 is SGHTA and CDR2 is FQGNSA. The CDR3 totals 11 residues. The CDR3 DNA reads as TGTGCCAGCAGCTTCCTCTATGAGCAGTTCTTC. The encoded protein is CASSFLYEQFF.

The chain joins TRBV7-8 to TRBJ1-5, with TRBD1 identical over 9 bases. With 5 bases clipped from V and 6 bases from J, the junction kept 14 bases outside the gene matches. CDR3 length: 17 amino acids. Germline loops: CDR1 SGHVS, CDR2 FQNEAQ. The CDR3 sequence is CASSPSGTGFFSQPQHF. The CDR3 DNA is TGTGCCAGCAGCCCTTCCGGGACAGGGTTTTTTAGTCAGCCCCAGCATTTT.

V gene TRBV7-7 combines with J gene TRBJ1-1; D remains ambiguous. There are 13 residues in the CDR3. Trimming took off 0 bases at V and 1 base at J, with 3 bases between the two ends. Germline V gives CDR1 SSHAT, CDR2 FNYEAQ (reference sequence). The CDR3 nucleotides are TGTGCCAGCAGCTTAGCGTGGAACACTGAAGCTTTCTTT. Residues: CASSLAWNTEAFF.

Comment on this clone: In the same sample, other DNA sequences code for this CDR3. The V and J genes are TRBV29-1 and TRBJ1-1; 9 nucleotides agree with TRBD1. The V segment lost 6 bases and the J segment 3 bases; nucleotides outside the gene matches: 2. The germline V gene encodes CDR1 SQVTM and CDR2 ANQGSEA. This CDR3 region has 12 residues. The CDR3 nucleotides read TGCAGCGTGAGACAGGGGGACACTGAAGCTTTCTTT. Translating gives CSVRQGDTEAFF.

CDR3 region: CASSQGRGLRQPQHF. In DNA, the CDR3 is TGTGCCAGCAGCCAAGGTCGGGGTTTGAGGCAGCCCCAGCATTTT. The V gene is TRBV3-1 (or the pseudogene TRBV3-2), the J gene TRBJ1-5, with no clear D. The length of the CDR3 is 15 residues. The V gene lost 1 base and the J gene lost 7 bases, with 14 bases spanning the gap. The V gene's germline CDR1 is LGHDT and CDR2 YNNKEL (reference sequence).

The chain couples TRBV14 to TRBJ2-2; TRBD1 aligns across 9 bases. Losses at the gene ends were 3 bases for V and 4 bases for J; bases not matched to a gene: 0. Germline V gene sequence: CDR1 SGHDN, CDR2 FVKESK. CDR3 size: 14 residues. The CDR3 nucleotides are TGTGCCAGCAGCCAGGACAGGGGCACCGGGGAGCTGTTTTTT. Translation gives CASSQDRGTGELFF.

V is TRBV7-2 and J is TRBJ1-5; TRBD1 matches 9 bases. J was trimmed by 9 bases and V by 6 bases; bases with no gene match: 12. This CDR3 is built from 15 residues. Germline CDR1 is SGHTA and CDR2 is FQGNSA. CDR3 region: CASSPGQGRGSPQHF. The CDR3 nucleotides are TGTGCCAGCAGTCCCGGACAGGGGCGGGGGTCGCCCCAGCATTTT.

The chain is built from TRBV2 and TRBJ2-1; weak D call: TRBD2 (6 bases). Germline CDR1 is SNHLY and CDR2 is FYNNEI. This CDR3 comprises 13 residues. V lost 4 bases and J lost 5, with 9 bases in between. The CDR3 region is CASSVGLDNEQFF. In nucleotides, the CDR3 is TGTGCCAGCAGTGTGGGACTGGACAATGAGCAGTTCTTC.

The chain uses TRBV5-6 and TRBJ2-1; D is possibly TRBD2 (6 bases). The CDR3 spans 16 residues. Germline CDR1 and CDR2: SGHDT and YYEEEE. Trimming cost V 2 bases and J 3 bases, with 15 bases left between them. CDR3 sequence (DNA): TGTGCCAGCAGCTTAGTACTAGCTTCGGTCTACAATGAGCAGTTCTTC. Translating it yields CASSLVLASVYNEQFF. Looking up the rest from reference TRBV5-6 and TRBJ2-1 gives the full variable domain: DAGVTQSPTHLIKTRGQQVTLRCSPKSGHDTVSWYQQALGQGPQFIFQYYEEEERQRGNFPDRFSGHQFPNYSSELNVNALLLGDSALYLCASSLVLASVYNEQFFGPGTRLTVL.